These T cell receptor beta chains were read from a single sample in a study of brain metastases from non-small cell lung cancer. Profiled with immunoSEQ multiplex PCR; TCRdb holds only in-frame clones, not every one. The sample has about 1,400 clones; 75% to 90% are singletons. The source material was tumor-adjacent normal tissue. The receptors here all came from a donor at least 40 years old with non-small cell lung cancer. The conserved cysteine and the conserved F or W are not part of the CDR3 here.

>TRBJ2-7|TRBV30
AWTGPSSYEQY
>TRBJ2-2|TRBV7-8
ASSPPAAGELF
>TRBJ2-1|TRBV12-3/TRBV12-4
ASSQGNNEQF
>TRBJ1-5|TRBV28
ASSSSLQGVGQPQH
>TRBJ1-3|TRBV9
ASSVEGENTIY
>TRBJ2-5|TRBV28
ASSLYRVGETQY
>TRBJ2-2|TRBV5-6
ASSLRRASGRTGELF
>TRBJ1-5|TRBV7-8
ASSTLRGKDQPQH
>TRBJ2-1|TRBV7-9
ASSRDSVAGGTEQF
>TRBJ1-1|TRBV10-3
AISAGFEAEAF
>TRBJ2-1|TRBV7-9
ASSLRTDSYNEQF
>TRBJ2-5|TRBV7-9
ASSLKPGTGQETQY
>TRBJ1-5|TRBV5-1
ASSINGFNQPQH
>TRBJ1-2|TRBV20-1
SASGSRDIGYGYT
>TRBJ2-2|TRBV19
ASSIESLGAGELF
>TRBJ2-5|TRBV7-2
ASSPPPGEETQY
>TRBJ1-4|TRBV28
ASSRANEKLF
>TRBJ2-1|TRBV14
ASSHRVYRVQF
>TRBJ2-7|TRBV7-9
ASSPDYEQY
>TRBJ2-7|TRBV3-1/TRBV3-2
ASSPGQGGGEQY
>TRBJ2-1|TRBV3-1/TRBV3-2
ASSLTSEGYNEQF
>TRBJ2-6|TRBV27
ASSLKPSGANVLT
>TRBJ2-7|TRBV3-1/TRBV3-2
ASSQAQGGSYEQY
>TRBJ2-5|TRBV19
ASAGGETQY
>TRBJ2-3|TRBV3-1/TRBV3-2
ASSQGTTGKDTQY
>TRBJ1-5|TRBV28
ASTLGTSINQPQH
>TRBJ1-1|TRBV20-1
SASLYDTEAF
>TRBJ2-3|TRBV6-6
ASSMSRTDTQY
>TRBJ1-2|TRBV6-4
ASSRDRNYGYT
>TRBJ1-5|TRBV19
ASSVGQVLNQPQH
>TRBJ1-2|TRBV5-4
ASRTTGSGYT
>TRBJ1-3|TRBV3-1/TRBV3-2
ASSHPDRVSGNTIY
>TRBJ2-1|TRBV19
ASSPLAGLGNEQF
>TRBJ1-2|TRBV27
ATQFKGQGNYGYT
>TRBJ2-7|TRBV15
ATSSTGQGFEQY
>TRBJ1-4|TRBV19
ASRRALATNEKLF
>TRBJ2-3|TRBV7-2
ASSLLGRAKTDTQY
>TRBJ2-3|TRBV5-3
ARSLEGKASDTQY
>TRBJ1-5|TRBV7-2
VSTLEGNQPQH
>TRBJ2-5|TRBV4-1
ASSQASGRYQETQY
>TRBJ2-2|TRBV27
ASSLSGKSTGELF
>TRBJ1-1|TRBV28
ASSLAAPLSTEAF
>TRBJ2-5|TRBV19
ASSIVGSDRETQY
>TRBJ1-2|TRBV2
ASSFDRVQGTYGYT
>TRBJ2-2|TRBV14
ASSVVEDRGTGELF
>TRBJ1-5|TRBV15
ATSRTGQPQH
>TRBJ2-7|TRBV7-9
ASSGTGSPYEQY
>TRBJ2-1|TRBV28
ASSFAGGLYFEQF
>TRBJ1-2|TRBV27
ASKAGPTTYGYT
>TRBJ1-2|TRBV25-1
ASSATYGYT
>TRBJ2-2|TRBV7-9
ASSRPPGTNTGELF
>TRBJ2-7|TRBV9
ASSAIDRVDEQY
>TRBJ2-7|TRBV19
ASSLPSYEQY
>TRBJ2-1|TRBV29-1
SGGGDGRDSVNNEQF
>TRBJ2-7|TRBV29-1
SAERGGSYEQY
>TRBJ2-3|TRBV7-9
ASSLTKDTQY
>TRBJ2-7|TRBV5-1
ASSLFIPGQGDEQY
>TRBJ2-1|TRBV7-2
ASSLEVRRTNEQF
>TRBJ2-5|TRBV7-2
ASSLGLGAETQY